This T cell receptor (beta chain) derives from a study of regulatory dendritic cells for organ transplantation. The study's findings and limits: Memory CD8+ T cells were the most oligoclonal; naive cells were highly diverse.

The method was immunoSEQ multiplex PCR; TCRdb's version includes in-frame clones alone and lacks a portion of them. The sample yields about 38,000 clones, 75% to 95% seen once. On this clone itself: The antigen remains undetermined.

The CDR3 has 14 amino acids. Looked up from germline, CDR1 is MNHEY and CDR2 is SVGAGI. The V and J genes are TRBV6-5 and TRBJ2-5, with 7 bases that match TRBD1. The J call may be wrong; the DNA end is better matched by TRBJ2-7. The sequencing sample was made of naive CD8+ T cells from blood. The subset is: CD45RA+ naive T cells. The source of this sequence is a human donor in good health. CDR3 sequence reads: CASSYGTASYEQYF. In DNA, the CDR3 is TGTGCCAGCAGTTACGGGACAGCCTCCTACGAGCAGTACTTC.